The 20 T cell receptor beta chains below were found in one sample sequenced in a study of post-analysis software for immune sequencing data. Built from TCR beta cDNA, the libraries had unique molecular identifiers in them. TCRdb used MiXCR to reprocess the PCR reads, holding one entry per CDR3 protein. The data contain 750,000 to 950,000 distinct CDR3 sequences, roughly 50% of them singletons. Antigens for these TCRs are unknown. Study-wide findings and caveats: Four or five TRBV segments, TRBV5-6, TRBV5-1 and TRBV20-1 among them, were found more frequent in patients than controls.

Sequenced material: blood. All receptors come from a girl between 10 and 17 years old with multiple sclerosis.

This sequence joins TRBV27 and TRBJ2-3; the match to TRBD1 covers 9 bases. CDR1 is MNHEY and CDR2 is SMNVEV in the germline V gene (reference sequence). The V gene end was trimmed by 4 bases and the J gene end by 1 base; junction bases not matched to a gene: 9. CDR3 size: 17 residues. CDR3 sequence: CASSSILDRGGTDTQYF. The CDR3, as DNA: TGTGCCAGCAGTTCCATTCTGGACAGGGGCGGCACAGATACGCAGTATTTT.

V usage is TRBV20-1 and J usage is TRBJ2-4, with TRBD2 matching over 10 bases. The CDR3 has 15 residues. The V and J ends lost 0 bases and 9 bases, in that order; junction bases with no gene match: 8. The V gene's germline CDR1 is DFQATT and CDR2 SNEGSKA (reference sequence). CDR3 amino acids: CSARDQRGGQGIQYF. The DNA for the CDR3 is TGCAGTGCTAGAGATCAGCGGGGGGGCCAGGGCATTCAGTACTTC.

J is TRBJ1-6 and V is TRBV5-1; TRBD1 agrees at 7 bases. The CDR3 length is 15 residues. Germline V lookup: CDR1 SGHRS, CDR2 YFSETQ. Losses at the gene ends were 1 base for V and 7 bases for J; bases not matched to a gene: 5. This chain's CDR3 is CASSLIGTENSPLHF. In DNA, the CDR3 is TGCGCCAGCAGCTTGATTGGGACAGAAAATTCACCCCTCCACTTT.

The chain links TRBV10-3 to TRBJ2-3; TRBD2 agrees at 9 bases. With 6 bases clipped from V and 2 bases from J, the junction kept 9 bases outside the gene matches. Germline V gives CDR1 ENHRY, CDR2 SYGVKD. The CDR3 length is 16 residues. The CDR3 loop is CAISGMGGLATDTQYF. The CDR3 coding sequence is TGTGCCATCAGCGGGATGGGGGGACTAGCCACAGATACGCAGTATTTT.

The rearrangement joins TRBV20-1 to TRBJ2-7, with a tentative D call TRBD1 (6 bases). Trimming stripped 3 bases from V and 0 bases from J, with 15 bases between. The CDR3 extends over 15 amino acids. CDR1 DFQATT and CDR2 SNEGSKA come from the germline V gene (reference sequence). The CDR3 region has the DNA TGCAGTGCTAGGCTTAACAGGGATTCCTCCTACGAGCAGTACTTC. It translates to CSARLNRDSSYEQYF.

In this sample, this clonotype turned up a few times. V is TRBV5-1 and J is TRBJ2-7; tentatively, D is TRBD2 (5 bases). CDR3 length: 15 amino acids. Trimming pared 0 bases from V and 3 bases from J, leaving 13 bases between. Germline V gene lookup returns CDR1 SGHRS and CDR2 YFSETQ. This CDR3 is CASSLGAAPDYEQYF. In DNA form, the CDR3 reads TGCGCCAGCAGCTTGGGAGCGGCCCCAGACTACGAGCAGTACTTC. Full variable domain (remainder filled in from reference TRBV5-1 and TRBJ2-7): KAGVTQTPRYLIKTRGQQVTLSCSPISGHRSVSWYQQTPGQGLQFLFEYFSETQRNKGNFPGRFSGRQFSNSRSEMNVSTLELGDSALYLCASSLGAAPDYEQYFGPGTRLTVT.

The rearrangement uses TRBV15 and TRBJ2-5; 9 bases map to TRBD2. The CDR3 has 18 residues. V was pared by 1 base and J by 2 bases, with 11 bases of the junction left unmatched. The V gene's germline CDR1 is LNHNV and CDR2 YYDKDF (reference sequence). The DNA for the CDR3 is TGTGCCACCAGCAGAGTGGGCGGGGGGGCACGAAGGCAAGAGACCCAGTACTTC. It encodes CATSRVGGGARRQETQYF.

The chain combines TRBV7-2 with TRBJ2-7, with D possibly being TRBD2 (7 bases). Trimming left V 7 bases short and J 1 base short, with 26 bases between. Germline values: CDR1 SGHTA, CDR2 FQGNSA. This CDR3 is 18 amino acids long. The CDR3 nucleotides are TGTGCCAGCACCCTCCTCGCGGGGGCCCCAGTGTTGTCCTACGAGCAGTACTTC. Protein: CASTLLAGAPVLSYEQYF. The full variable domain, with the rest looked up from reference TRBV7-2 and TRBJ2-7, is GAGVSQSPSNKVTEKGKDVELRCDPISGHTALYWYRQSLGQGLEFLIYFQGNSAPDKSGLPSDRFSAERTGGSVSTLTIQRTQQEDSAVYLCASTLLAGAPVLSYEQYFGPGTRLTVT.

The rearrangement uses TRBV12-3 or TRBV12-4 and TRBJ2-7; D is perhaps TRBD2 (7 bases). The end of the DNA aligns better with TRBJ2-5, so the J call may be wrong. This CDR3 is 14 amino acids long. The DNA for the CDR3 is TGTGCCAGCAGTTTTAAGGGGAGGGGGGAGACCCAGTACTTC. Protein product: CASSFKGRGETQYF.

This clonotype was seen more than once but under ten times. V gene TRBV27 combines with J gene TRBJ1-6; D perhaps matches TRBD1 (5 bases). This CDR3 region has 14 residues. Trimming removed 3 bases at V and 7 bases at J, with 10 bases between. CDR1 is MNHEY and CDR2 is SMNVEV in the germline V gene (reference sequence). Here the CDR3 reads CASSFRGPNSPLHF. In nucleotides, the CDR3 is TGTGCCAGCAGTTTTAGGGGACCCAATTCACCCCTCCACTTT.

This clonotype has only a few counts. This chain uses TRBV6-5 with TRBJ1-5; TRBD1 agrees at 9 bases. The CDR3 contains 15 residues. Per germline, CDR1 MNHEY and CDR2 SVGAGI. Trimming at V came to 3 bases and at J to 3 bases, leaving 3 bases not matched to a gene. The CDR3 bases are TGTGCCAGCAGTTATGGGACAGGGTACAATCAGCCCCAGCATTTT. It specifies CASSYGTGYNQPQHF.

This clonotype was seen a few times. The chain links TRBV18 to TRBJ1-5; D not resolved. Germline CDR1 and CDR2: KGHSH and LQKENI. V was cut by 5 bases and J by 0 bases, with 14 bases left in between. CDR3 length: 16 amino acids. The CDR3: CASSVVAEYSNQPQHF. CDR3 in DNA: TGTGCCAGCTCAGTAGTCGCGGAGTATAGCAATCAGCCCCAGCATTTT.

V and J are TRBV5-1 and TRBJ2-7; the D call may be TRBD1 or TRBD2 (7 bases each). Trimming pared 7 bases from V and 0 bases from J, leaving 17 bases between. CDR1 is SGHRS and CDR2 is YFSETQ in the germline V gene. The length of the CDR3 is 15 residues. The CDR3 is CASGGGQPLSYEQYF. For the CDR3, the DNA is TGCGCCAGCGGCGGGGGACAGCCACTCTCCTACGAGCAGTACTTC.

V and J are TRBV5-4 and TRBJ2-5, with 7 bases identical to TRBD2. The J call may be in error: the DNA end matches TRBJ2-4 better. Germline V gene lookup returns CDR1 SGHNT and CDR2 YYREEE (reference sequence). The CDR3 covers 14 residues. The chain's CDR3 is CASSSTGGGDIQYF. In DNA, the CDR3 is TGTGCCAGCAGCTCCACGGGAGGCGGAGACATTCAGTACTTC.

The chain carries TRBV15 and TRBJ2-5; no clear D. The J call may be in error: the DNA end matches TRBJ2-4 better. Germline-derived CDR1 and CDR2 are LNHNV and YYDKDF (reference sequence). This CDR3 has 13 residues. The CDR3 sequence: CATSRALTNIQYF. The DNA of the CDR3 is TGTGCCACCAGCAGAGCCCTCACAAACATTCAGTACTTC.

The chain couples TRBV5-1 to TRBJ1-4; no reliable D call. Germline V gives CDR1 SGHRS, CDR2 YFSETQ. The CDR3 is 13 amino acids. V dropped 4 bases and J dropped 8 bases, with 12 bases sitting between them. The CDR3 coding sequence is TGCGCCAGCAGCCGCCAGGTTGGGGAAAAACTGTTTTTT. Translated: CASSRQVGEKLFF.

This chain uses TRBV7-2 with TRBJ2-5, with 7 bases lining up with TRBD2. The junction had 9 bases not matched to a gene; V was cut back by 4 bases and J by 4 bases. The CDR3 has 15 amino acids. The germline gives CDR1 SGHTA, CDR2 FQGNSA. The CDR3 DNA reads as TGTGCCAGCAGCTCCAGACTAGCACAATCAGAGACCCAGTACTTC. Protein: CASSSRLAQSETQYF.

The gene calls are TRBV20-1 and TRBJ1-2, with TRBD1 matching 10 bases. With V trimmed by 5 bases and J by 1 base, 7 bases remained unmatched. CDR3 length equals 15 residues. Germline lookup yields CDR1 DFQATT and CDR2 SNEGSKA (reference sequence). CDR3 residues: CSADTGQGFNYGYTF. CDR3 nucleotides: TGCAGTGCTGACACGGGACAGGGGTTTAACTATGGCTACACCTTC.

This clonotype was seen a few times. This rearrangement joins TRBV29-1 to TRBJ1-2; unclear D gene. Trimming cost V 3 bases and J 5 bases, with 1 base left between them. The CDR3 runs 9 residues. The V gene's germline CDR1 is SQVTM and CDR2 ANQGSEA. The CDR3: CSVDYGYTF. The CDR3 nucleotides read TGCAGCGTTGATTATGGCTACACCTTC.

The J gene is TRBJ1-6, the V gene TRBV25-1; no reliable D call. Germline CDR1 reads MGHDK; CDR2 reads SYGVNS. V gave up 3 bases and J gave up 8 bases, with 17 bases separating them. The CDR3 covers 16 residues. CDR3 amino acids: CASSERIGAWDSPLHF. The CDR3 DNA reads as TGTGCCAGCAGTGAGCGGATAGGAGCCTGGGATTCACCCCTCCACTTT.